This T cell receptor beta chain was recorded in a study of blood T cell repertoires in COVID-19 (TCRdb year 2020). Broadly, across the study: Collaborator samples came from the United States, Italy and Spain and covered acute and convalescent phases of COVID-19. The material from the prospective study consisted of cDNA or gDNA derived from T cells, B-cell-depleted T cells, or PBMCs. The dataset comprised deeply sampled blood TCRbeta repertoires from subjects exposed to, actively infected with, or recovered from COVID-19. The repertoires were released in a freely available public database intended as a resource for research on the immune response to SARS-CoV-2. The samples were drawn from the first 160 participants of the ongoing ImmuneRACE study and from more than 1,000 subjects provided by 6 global collaborators. Nearly every sample came with metadata listing a de-identified subject ID, COVID-19 status, age in years and sex. Where HLA class I and class II types were available, the types were taken from metadata supplied by the sample provider, not from assay-based typing. Summary of the overall study and its limitations: How much clinical and demographic metadata was included differed by source and by participant, and the metadata was provided uncurated.

Enrolling through a virtual design, the prospective study's participants ranged in age from about 18 to 89 years and lived across around 25 United States geographic areas. Cohort assignment in the prospective study relied on participant-reported clinical history from a screening survey and a study questionnaire. Recovered participants in ImmuneRACE Cohort 3 were defined as having two consecutive negative NP/OP PCR tests, clearance from a healthcare professional, or resolution of symptoms. Each participant in the prospective study had whole blood, serum and a nasopharyngeal or oropharyngeal swab collected by mobile phlebotomists. Additional blood draws and questionnaires over an approximately 2-month period could optionally be provided by prospective study participants. Before DNA extraction, prospective study blood samples were shipped either frozen or at room temperature. TCRbeta CDR3 regions were amplified from genomic DNA by means of the immunoSEQ Assay, a bias-controlled multiplex PCR. Regarding the original processing steps: Within the assay, amplification of reference gene primers was used to estimate how many nucleated cells each sample contained. Sequence reads were collapsed and filtered to measure the absolute abundance of every unique TCRbeta CDR3 rearrangement. Productive Simpson clonality was computed per sample as the square root of Simpson's diversity index over productive rearrangements. TCRdb took this table from immuneACCESS and kept in-frame rearrangements with V and J called. Such tables lack part of the clones; where checked against another copy, unresolved V genes explain under half of the gap, and the rest is unexplained. From that table come the V and J calls and clone size; the DNA was used to work out D and trimming. The sample data list more than 85,000 clones, and 86% of these were observed just once. Roughly 2.6% of the sample is taken by the ten largest.

About this clone: Which antigen it targets is not known. No much larger clonotype is one base removed from it; base qualities were not supplied.

Including cysteine and phenylalanine, the CDR3 has 14 amino acids. This entry keeps only the CDR3 DNA: 42 bases, framed from base 1. CDR1 and CDR2 are drawn from the germline V gene: SGHRS, YFSETQ. Trimming removed 0 bases from V and 1 base from J, leaving 6 bases between the germline ends. Sequenced input: PBMCs or T cells enriched from blood (not recorded which). The chain employs TRBV5-1 and TRBJ2-3; no D gene can be assigned with confidence. This sequence originates from a woman in her forties or fifties who had recovered from COVID-19. CDR3 protein: CASSLVVGTDTQYF. The nucleotides read TGCGCCAGCAGCTTGGTTGTAGGCACAGATACGCAGTATTTT.